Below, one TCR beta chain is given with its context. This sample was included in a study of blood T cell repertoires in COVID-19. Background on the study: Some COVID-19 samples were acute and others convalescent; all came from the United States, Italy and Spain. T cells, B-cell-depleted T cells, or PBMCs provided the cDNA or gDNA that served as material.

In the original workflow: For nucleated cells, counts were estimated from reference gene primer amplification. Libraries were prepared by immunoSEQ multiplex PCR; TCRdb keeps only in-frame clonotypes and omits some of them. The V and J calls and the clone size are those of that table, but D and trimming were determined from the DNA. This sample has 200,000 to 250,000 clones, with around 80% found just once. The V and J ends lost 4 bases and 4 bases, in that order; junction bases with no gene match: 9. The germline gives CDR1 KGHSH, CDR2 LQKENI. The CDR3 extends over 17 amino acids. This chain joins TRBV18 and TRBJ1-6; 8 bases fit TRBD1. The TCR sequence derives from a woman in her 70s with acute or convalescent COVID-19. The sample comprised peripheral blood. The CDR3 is CASSLTGTGTYNSPLHF. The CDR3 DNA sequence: TGTGCCAGCTCACTGACCGGGACAGGCACGTATAATTCACCCCTCCACTTT.